Listed below are T cell receptor beta chains from one sample, sequenced in a study of somatic mutations in cytotoxic T cells in rheumatoid arthritis. Sequencing used immunoSEQ multiplex PCR; TCRdb keeps in-frame clones, though not all of them. Of roughly 4,700 clones listed, over 70% are singletons. The sample consisted of CD8+ T cells sorted from blood. These TCRs come from a man aged 70-80 years with rheumatoid arthritis. Both conserved end residues are part of each CDR3. The D gene is left open where the match is weak. Only some rows state a clone size, as once, few, many or a class for expanded clones.

>TRBJ2-7|TRBV7-8|TRBD1|few
TGTGCCAGCAGCATTCGACAGGGGCCATCCTACGAGCAGTACTTC
CASSIRQGPSYEQYF
>TRBJ2-1|TRBV21-1|NA|once
TGTGCCAGCAGCCTAATACGGGACAGGGGCGAACTAGCGGGAGAGGGTCATGAGCAGTTCTTC
CASSLIRDRGELAGEGHEQFF
>TRBJ2-3|TRBV5-1|NA|NA
TGCGCCAGCAGCCAGGGGACCAGCCCCACAGATACGCAGTATTTT
CASSQGTSPTDTQYF
>TRBJ2-7|TRBV5-1|TRBD1|NA
TGCGCCAGCAGCCTCGGGACAGGGAAAGCCTACGAGCAGTACTTC
CASSLGTGKAYEQYF
>TRBJ1-2|TRBV28|NA|few
TGTGCCAGCACAGACAGCGTTTTGAGCGGCTACACCTTC
CASTDSVLSGYTF
>TRBJ2-1|TRBV27|TRBD2|NA
TGTGCCAGCAGTTTATCGACTAGCGGGTTGAATGAGCAGTTCTTC
CASSLSTSGLNEQFF
>TRBJ1-4|TRBV5-4|TRBD1|NA
TGTGCCAGCAGCCATCTCGGGACAGGGAATGAAAAACTGTTTTTT
CASSHLGTGNEKLFF
>TRBJ2-1|TRBV28|TRBD1|NA
TGTGCCAGCAGTAGGGACAGCTCCTACAATGAGCAGTTCTTC
CASSRDSSYNEQFF
>TRBJ2-7|TRBV11-2|TRBD2|NA
TGTGCCAGCAGCTTAACGGGAGGCTACGAGCAGTACTTC
CASSLTGGYEQYF
>TRBJ2-1|TRBV27|NA|NA
TGTGCCAGCAGTTTCACGATCAGCTCCTACAATGAGCAGTTCTTC
CASSFTISSYNEQFF
>TRBJ2-7|TRBV9|TRBD1|few
TGTGCCAGCAGCCCCTCGACAGGGGCCAACGAGCAGTACTTC
CASSPSTGANEQYF
>TRBJ1-1|TRBV6-5|NA|NA
TGTGCCAGCTCGCAAGTAGTTGAAGCTTTCTTT
CASSQVVEAFF
>TRBJ2-7|TRBV5-4|NA|few
TGTGCCAGCAGGTACCGGGACACTCGCTCCTACGAGCAGTACTTC
CASRYRDTRSYEQYF
>TRBJ2-7|TRBV27|TRBD1|NA
TGTGCCAGCAGTTCACGACAGGGGGCCTACGAGCAGTACTTC
CASSSRQGAYEQYF
>TRBJ2-1|TRBV7-3|TRBD2|NA
TGTGCCAGCAGCTTAGGCCCGAGACTAGCGGGAGGACATGAGCAGTTCTTC
CASSLGPRLAGGHEQFF
>TRBJ2-5|TRBV27|TRBD1|NA
TGTGCCAGCAGTCCCGGGACAGGGGACTACCCAGAGACCCAGTACTTC
CASSPGTGDYPETQYF
>TRBJ1-6|TRBV2|TRBD1|NA
TGTGCCAGCAGTGAAGCTAGTGACAGGGGGCATTCACCCCTCCACTTT
CASSEASDRGHSPLHF
>TRBJ2-1|TRBV19|TRBD2|few
TGTGCCAGTAGTATACTAGCGGGGGGTGACTCCTACAATGAGCAGTTCTTC
CASSILAGGDSYNEQFF
>TRBJ2-1|TRBV29-1|TRBD2|NA
TGCAGCGTACCGGGACTAGCCTCCTACAATGAGCAGTTCTTC
CSVPGLASYNEQFF
>TRBJ2-7|TRBV27|TRBD2|NA
TGTGCCAGCAGTTTAGAGCGGGGGTCCTACGAGCAGTACTTC
CASSLERGSYEQYF
>TRBJ1-1|TRBV6-6|NA|NA
TGTGCCAGCAGGACTAGACAGAACACTGACGCTTTCTTT
CASRTRQNTDAFF
>TRBJ1-1|TRBV4-1|TRBD1|NA
TGCGCCAGCAGCCAAGATATCTTCGGGGACAGGGGCACTGAAGCTTTCTTT
CASSQDIFGDRGTEAFF
>TRBJ2-3|TRBV28|TRBD2|NA
TGTGCCAGCAGTTTAAGCGGGAGGGCCAGAGATACGCAGTATTTT
CASSLSGRARDTQYF
>TRBJ1-4|TRBV7-9|NA|NA
TGTGCCAGCAGTATCAACTTAGCGAAGCAGGAACTGTTTTTT
CASSINLAKQELFF
>TRBJ2-7|TRBV7-7|TRBD2|NA
TGTGCCAGCAGCTTAGTCGCCCGGGAGGGCCTAAGGTACGAGCAGTACTTC
CASSLVAREGLRYEQYF
>TRBJ2-7|TRBV5-1|NA|few
TGCGCCAGCAGCTCAACAGATACCTACGAGCAGTACTTC
CASSSTDTYEQYF
>TRBJ1-4|TRBV10-2|NA|NA
TGCGCCAGCAGTGAGTCGGAAGTAGAGGCCATTAATGAAAAACTGTTTTTT
CASSESEVEAINEKLFF
>TRBJ2-7|TRBV10-1|TRBD1|NA
TGCGCCAGCAGTGAGTCGGACAGGGGGAACTACGAGCAGTACTTC
CASSESDRGNYEQYF
>TRBJ2-7|TRBV27|TRBD2|NA
TGTGCCAGCACCGGACTAGCGGGGGAAGAGCAGTACTTC
CASTGLAGEEQYF
>TRBJ2-1|TRBV27|TRBD2|NA
TGTGCCAGCAGTTTCTTCCGTTCCGGGACTAGCGAGGACAATGAGCAGTTCTTC
CASSFFRSGTSEDNEQFF
>TRBJ1-6|TRBV6-1|NA|NA
TGTGCCAGCTCGGGGGTTACGGGGTATTCACCCCTCCACTTT
CASSGVTGYSPLHF
>TRBJ2-7|TRBV2|TRBD1|NA
TGTGCCAGCAGGGACAGGGGGTACTCCTACGAGCAGTACTTC
CASRDRGYSYEQYF
>TRBJ2-1|TRBV5-1|TRBD1|NA
TGCGCCAGCAGCTTAAGGGGGACAGAGTACAATGAGCAGTTCTTC
CASSLRGTEYNEQFF
>TRBJ1-2|TRBV6-5|TRBD1|few
TGTGCCAGCAGTTACTCAGGGGGCATGAACTATGGCTACACCTTC
CASSYSGGMNYGYTF
>TRBJ2-1|TRBV7-2|TRBD2|NA
TGTGCCAGCAGCTTGGGTGGGGGGGGCTCCTACAATGAGCAGTTCTTC
CASSLGGGGSYNEQFF
>TRBJ1-1|TRBV6-5|TRBD1|NA
TGTGCCAGCAGTTACCGTCAGGGGGGGAACACTGAAGCTTTCTTT
CASSYRQGGNTEAFF
>TRBJ2-3|TRBV11-3|NA|NA
TGTGCCAGCAGCTTTAGTTCGGCGGCTACGCAGTATTTT
CASSFSSAATQYF
>TRBJ2-1|TRBV6-5|TRBD2|NA
TGTGCCAGCAGTTACGGGACTAGCGGTGCCAATGAGCAGTTCTTC
CASSYGTSGANEQFF
>TRBJ1-2|TRBV6-1|TRBD1|once
TGTGCCAGCAGTGGCTACCTGACAGGGGGCTATGGCTACACCTTC
CASSGYLTGGYGYTF
>TRBJ1-1|TRBV11-3|NA|NA
TGTGCCAGCAGCCAGGGATATTCGGCGTTCACTGAAGCTTTCTTT
CASSQGYSAFTEAFF
>TRBJ2-7|TRBV28|TRBD2|few
TGTGCCAGCACTTCCGGGGGGGAGCAGTACTTC
CASTSGGEQYF
>TRBJ2-2|TRBV14|NA|NA
TGTGCCAGCAGCCGCAAGCAGTTCGGAGGGTTCACCGGGGAGCTGTTTTTT
CASSRKQFGGFTGELFF
>TRBJ2-2|TRBV18|TRBD2|NA
TGTGCCAGCTCCGAGGGACTATACACCGGGGAGCTGTTTTTT
CASSEGLYTGELFF
>TRBJ2-5|TRBV7-8|NA|NA
TGTGCCAGCAGCCCATGGGGGAGGGGGGAAGAGACCCAGTACTTC
CASSPWGRGEETQYF
>TRBJ1-2|TRBV9|TRBD1|NA
TGTGCCAGCAGCGCAAGACAGGGGGGATATGGCTACACCTTC
CASSARQGGYGYTF
>TRBJ2-2|TRBV7-6|NA|NA
TGTGCCAGCATGGGCCCCACCGGGGAGCTGTTTTTT
CASMGPTGELFF
>TRBJ2-7|TRBV5-7|TRBD1|NA
TGTGCCAGCAGCGACACAGGACAGGGACACGAGCAGTACTTC
CASSDTGQGHEQYF
>TRBJ1-1|TRBV27|NA|NA
TGTGCCAGCAGTTTACCCGGGAACACTGAAGCTTTCTTT
CASSLPGNTEAFF
>TRBJ2-7|TRBV14|TRBD1|NA
TGTGCCAGCGGGACAGGGACCTACGAGCAGTACTTC
CASGTGTYEQYF
>TRBJ1-2|TRBV6-5|NA|NA
TGTGCCAGCAGTTACGGGCAGGGAATTAATGGCTACACCTTC
CASSYGQGINGYTF
>TRBJ2-2|TRBV7-9|TRBD2|NA
TGTGCCAGCAGCCCACAGCGGGGGGCTCGCACCGGGGAGCTGTTTTTT
CASSPQRGARTGELFF
>TRBJ2-7|TRBV7-6|TRBD1|NA
TGTGCCAGCAGCTTAGCGGGGACAGGGCGCGAGCAGTACTTC
CASSLAGTGREQYF
>TRBJ2-7|TRBV30|NA|NA
TGTGCCTGGACGGACACCCTCGAGCAGTACTTC
CAWTDTLEQYF
>TRBJ2-5|TRBV7-8|NA|NA
TGTGCCAGCAGCTCCCAAGGGACACCCCAAGAGACCCAGTACTTC
CASSSQGTPQETQYF
>TRBJ1-3|TRBV5-4|NA|NA
TGTGCCAGCAGCTTCGGGGGGGGAAACACCATATATTTT
CASSFGGGNTIYF
>TRBJ2-1|TRBV11-2|TRBD1|NA
TGTGCCAGCAGCTTACCCCTGGGACAGCCAAGGACCTCCAATGAGCAGTTCTTC
CASSLPLGQPRTSNEQFF
>TRBJ1-3|TRBV4-1|NA|NA
TGCGCCAGCGGTTTGGGGGGGAGCTCTGGAAACACCATATATTTT
CASGLGGSSGNTIYF
>TRBJ1-2|TRBV6-5|NA|few
TGTGCCAGCAGTGGGTACTACCGCTCCAACTATGGCTACACCTTC
CASSGYYRSNYGYTF
>TRBJ2-2|TRBV5-1|TRBD2|NA
TGCGCCAGCAGCGAGCGGGGGGGGCGGACCGGGGAGCTGTTTTTT
CASSERGGRTGELFF
>TRBJ2-1|TRBV7-6|TRBD2|NA
TGTGCCAGCACCCGGACTAGCGGGAGAGTTAGCTCCTACAATGAGCAGTTCTTC
CASTRTSGRVSSYNEQFF